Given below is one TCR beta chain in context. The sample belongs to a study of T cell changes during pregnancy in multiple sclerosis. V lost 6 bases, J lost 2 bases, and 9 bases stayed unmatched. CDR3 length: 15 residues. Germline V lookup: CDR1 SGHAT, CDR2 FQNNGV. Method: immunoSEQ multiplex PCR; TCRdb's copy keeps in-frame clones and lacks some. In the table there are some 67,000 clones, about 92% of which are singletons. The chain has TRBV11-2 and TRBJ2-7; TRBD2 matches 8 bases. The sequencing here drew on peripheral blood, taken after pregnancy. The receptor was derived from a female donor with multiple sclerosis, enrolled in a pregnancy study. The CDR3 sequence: CASRPLAAIPYEQYF. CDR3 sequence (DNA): TGTGCCAGCAGGCCACTAGCGGCCATTCCCTACGAGCAGTACTTC.